The 32 T cell receptor beta chains below all came from one sample that was sequenced in a study of T cells after yellow fever vaccination. One entry per CDR3 protein results from TCRdb running MiXCR on the 5' RACE reads. The sample records 250,000 to 300,000 distinct CDR3 sequences, around 5.3% being singletons. The specimen comprised CD4+ T cells sorted from PBMCs, sampled on the day of the yellow fever booster vaccination. The source is a man younger than 35 who received the YFV17D yellow fever vaccine.

The CDR3 spells CASSIPDGANYGYTF. The CDR3, as DNA: TGTGCCAGTAGTATCCCGGACGGTGCTAACTATGGCTACACCTTC. The chain uses TRBV19 and TRBJ1-2; the D is unclear. The V end was cut by 3 bases, the J end by 0 bases, with 11 bases between. The germline gives CDR1 LNHDA, CDR2 SQIVND (reference sequence). This CDR3 has 15 amino acids. The full variable domain, in which reference TRBV19 and TRBJ1-2 provide the parts outside the CDR3, is DGGITQSPKYLFRKEGQNVTLSCEQNLNHDAMYWYRQDPGQGLRLIYYSQIVNDFQKGDIAEGYSVSREKKESFPLTVTSAQKNPTAFYLCASSIPDGANYGYTFGSGTRLTVV.

This clonotype showed up just a few times. This rearrangement joins TRBV11-1 to TRBJ2-5; D possibly corresponds to TRBD2 (6 bases). Germline assignment: CDR1 SGHAT and CDR2 FQDESV (reference sequence). The CDR3 contains 14 residues. The V end was cut by 3 bases, the J end by 5 bases, with 13 bases between. CDR3 sequence: CASSFIGGSETQYF. The CDR3 nucleotides are TGTGCCAGCAGCTTTATTGGAGGGTCGGAGACCCAGTACTTC.

This sequence joins TRBV5-1 and TRBJ2-2; no definite D call. The CDR3 runs 14 residues. Trimming shortened V by 4 bases and J by 2 bases, and 9 bases separated the two germline ends. The germline gives CDR1 SGHRS, CDR2 YFSETQ. The CDR3 here is CASSKGFNTGELFF. As DNA, the CDR3 is TGCGCCAGCAGCAAGGGCTTTAACACCGGGGAGCTGTTTTTT. Full variable domain (outside the CDR3, taken from reference TRBV5-1 and TRBJ2-2): KAGVTQTPRYLIKTRGQQVTLSCSPISGHRSVSWYQQTPGQGLQFLFEYFSETQRNKGNFPGRFSGRQFSNSRSEMNVSTLELGDSALYLCASSKGFNTGELFFGEGSRLTVL.

The V and J genes are TRBV5-1 and TRBJ2-3; the match to TRBD1 covers 9 bases. Trimming at V came to 3 bases and at J to 4 bases, leaving 6 bases not matched to a gene. Germline V gene data show CDR1 as SGHRS and CDR2 as YFSETQ. CDR3 length: 15 residues. The CDR3, as DNA: TGCGCCAGCAGCTCGGGACAGGGCTCCCCAGATACGCAGTATTTT. It encodes CASSSGQGSPDTQYF.

This clonotype has a handful of counts. The V call is TRBV20-1, the J call TRBJ2-5, with D tentatively TRBD1 or TRBD2 (5 bases each). V gave up 3 bases and J gave up 1 base, with 12 bases separating them. CDR3 length: 14 amino acids. Per germline, CDR1 DFQATT and CDR2 SNEGSKA (reference sequence). CDR3 sequence reads: CSASPGLLQETQYF. As DNA, the CDR3 is TGCAGTGCTAGTCCGGGGCTACTCCAAGAGACCCAGTACTTC.

The gene calls are TRBV18 and TRBJ2-3; TRBD1 matches at 9 bases. Losses at the gene ends were 6 bases for V and 4 bases for J; bases not matched to a gene: 8. The CDR3 consists of 15 residues. The germline V gene has CDR1 KGHSH and CDR2 LQKENI. CDR3 protein: CASSPPGQGSDTQYF. CDR3 nucleotides: TGTGCCAGCTCGCCCCCGGGACAGGGTTCAGATACGCAGTATTTT. Full variable domain (outside the CDR3, taken from reference TRBV18 and TRBJ2-3): NAGVMQNPRHLVRRRGQEARLRCSPMKGHSHVYWYRQLPEEGLKFMVYLQKENIIDESGMPKERFSAEFPKEGPSILRIQQVVRGDSAAYFCASSPPGQGSDTQYFGPGTRLTVL.

This clonotype came up a few times. The V gene is TRBV5-1, the J gene TRBJ2-5; tentatively, D is TRBD1 (5 bases). From germline, CDR1 is SGHRS and CDR2 YFSETQ. The length of the CDR3 is 15 residues. The germline V and J ends were trimmed by 0 bases and 3 bases, with 12 bases remaining between them. The CDR3 coding sequence is TGCGCCAGCAGCTTGGTGGGTAGCAGGGAAGAGACCCAGTACTTC. Translated: CASSLVGSREETQYF.

This chain connects TRBV12-3 or TRBV12-4 to TRBJ1-5; unclear D gene. Trimming cost V 5 bases and J 4 bases, with 15 bases left between them. The length of the CDR3 is 15 residues. CDR3 protein: CASSAILGKNQPQHF. CDR3 coding DNA: TGTGCCAGCAGTGCTATTTTGGGGAAGAATCAGCCCCAGCATTTT.

This chain links TRBV5-1 with TRBJ2-2, with a tentative D call TRBD1 (5 bases). Trimming removed 1 base from V and 8 bases from J, with 12 bases in between. Germline CDR1 reads SGHRS; CDR2 reads YFSETQ. CDR3 size: 14 residues. The CDR3 nucleotides read TGCGCCAGCAGCTTGTATAGGGGCGAAGGGGAGCTGTTTTTT. The encoded protein is CASSLYRGEGELFF. The full variable domain, its missing parts supplied by reference TRBV5-1 and TRBJ2-2, is KAGVTQTPRYLIKTRGQQVTLSCSPISGHRSVSWYQQTPGQGLQFLFEYFSETQRNKGNFPGRFSGRQFSNSRSEMNVSTLELGDSALYLCASSLYRGEGELFFGEGSRLTVL.

This clonotype occurred a few times. V usage is TRBV29-1 and J usage is TRBJ1-2; TRBD1 might be the D (5 bases). V lost 5 bases and J 4 bases, leaving 11 bases between the germline ends. The CDR3 spans 12 residues. The germline V gene encodes CDR1 SQVTM and CDR2 ANQGSEA. The CDR3 protein is CSVWGGVYGYTF. The CDR3 nucleotides are TGCAGCGTTTGGGGAGGGGTCTATGGCTACACCTTC.

This clonotype was counted a few times. The chain combines TRBV13 with TRBJ1-3; D may be TRBD1 (6 bases). V lost 5 bases, J lost 6 bases, and 8 bases lay in between. This CDR3 comprises 12 residues. Per germline, CDR1 PRHDT and CDR2 FYEKMQ (reference sequence). DNA of the CDR3: TGTGCCAGCAGCCCGGGACAAAACACCATATATTTT. Translating it yields CASSPGQNTIYF.

This clonotype was counted only a few times. The chain combines TRBV5-4 with TRBJ1-1, with no clear D. Germline CDR1 and CDR2: SGHNT and YYREEE (reference sequence). Trimming took 3 bases from V and 0 from J, leaving 15 bases between them. The CDR3 covers 16 residues. The CDR3 nucleotides read TGTGCCAGCAGCTCGGGTGGCGCGCCTATGAACACTGAAGCTTTCTTT. It is translated as CASSSGGAPMNTEAFF. The full variable domain, with the rest looked up from reference TRBV5-4 and TRBJ1-1, is ETGVTQSPTHLIKTRGQQVTLRCSSQSGHNTVSWYQQALGQGPQFIFQYYREEENGRGNFPPRFSGLQFPNYSSELNVNALELDDSALYLCASSSGGAPMNTEAFFGQGTRLTVV.

This clonotype has just a few counts. The V and J genes are TRBV7-2 and TRBJ2-1, with D perhaps TRBD2 (5 bases). Germline V gene lookup returns CDR1 SGHTA and CDR2 FQGNSA. Trimming shortened V by 5 bases and J by 4 bases, and 12 bases separated the two germline ends. This CDR3 has 14 amino acids. The CDR3 here is CASSPRTGYNEQFF. The CDR3 region has the DNA TGTGCCAGCAGCCCGCGGACTGGTTACAATGAGCAGTTCTTC.

This clonotype has just a few counts. The CDR3 DNA sequence: TGTGCCACTACCTCCTCTGGTGAGACCCAGTACTTC. Translated, it gives CATTSSGETQYF. The J gene is TRBJ2-5, the V gene TRBV2; D gene unclear. V lost 10 bases and J lost 5, with 14 bases in between. This CDR3 region has 12 residues. CDR1 SNHLY and CDR2 FYNNEI come from the germline V gene.

This clonotype was detected many times. In DNA form, the CDR3 reads TGCGCCAGCAGCTTAGGAGACAGCGTATACAATGAGCAGTTCTTC. Encoded protein: CASSLGDSVYNEQFF. The J gene is TRBJ2-1, the V gene TRBV5-1, with D tentatively TRBD1 (5 bases). V lost 2 bases, J lost 4 bases, and 13 bases lay in between. The CDR3 runs 15 residues. Per the germline V gene, CDR1 is SGHRS and CDR2 is YFSETQ.

Many counts were recorded for this clonotype. V usage is TRBV20-1 and J usage is TRBJ1-4, with a possible D match to TRBD1 (5 bases). V lost 3 bases, J lost 6 bases, and 17 bases lay in between. Per germline, CDR1 DFQATT and CDR2 SNEGSKA (reference sequence). CDR3 length equals 15 residues. The CDR3 nucleotides read TGCAGTGCTAGGGTCAGGGCGGGGAGTGATGAAAAACTGTTTTTT. It encodes CSARVRAGSDEKLFF.

This clonotype appeared a few times. The rearrangement uses TRBV7-9 and TRBJ2-7; D is tentatively TRBD1 or TRBD2 (5 bases each). Looked up from germline, CDR1 is SEHNR and CDR2 is FQNEAQ (reference sequence). The CDR3 is made up of 14 amino acids. Trimming stripped 6 bases from V and 1 base from J, with 13 bases between. This chain's CDR3 is CASRSYEGSYEQYF. CDR3 nucleotide sequence: TGTGCCAGCAGGTCATACGAGGGGTCCTACGAGCAGTACTTC.

This clonotype was observed many times. This chain joins TRBV5-1 and TRBJ2-2; D remains unclear. CDR3 length: 17 residues. Trimming took off 1 base at V and 8 bases at J, with 21 bases between the two ends. The V gene's germline CDR1 is SGHRS and CDR2 YFSETQ. CDR3 protein: CASSLRAGYSTPGELFF. CDR3 nucleotides: TGCGCCAGCAGCTTGAGGGCAGGCTACTCCACCCCGGGGGAGCTGTTTTTT.

This clonotype was found a few times. V and J are TRBV14 and TRBJ2-3; maybe TRBD1 (5 bases). Trimming pared 0 bases from V and 5 bases from J, leaving 12 bases between. The CDR3 totals 15 residues. Germline CDR1 reads SGHDN; CDR2 reads FVKESK. This CDR3 reads CASSQDISGLDTQYF. The CDR3 DNA is TGTGCCAGCAGCCAAGATATATCAGGGCTAGATACGCAGTATTTT.

The V and J genes are TRBV6-5 and TRBJ2-7; 9 bases match TRBD1. Trimming at V came to 6 bases and at J to 0 bases, leaving 6 bases not matched to a gene. Per the germline V gene, CDR1 is MNHEY and CDR2 is SVGAGI. This CDR3 contains 15 residues. CDR3 region: CASRKQGAPSYEQYV. For the CDR3, the DNA is TGTGCCAGCAGAAAACAGGGGGCCCCCTCCTACGAGCAGTACGTC.

This clonotype was observed at least ten times. The V gene is TRBV5-5, the J gene TRBJ1-5; D is possibly TRBD1 (5 bases). The CDR3 is 15 residues long. V lost 1 base and J 2 bases, leaving 10 bases between the germline ends. Germline V CDR1 and CDR2: SGHKS, YYEKEE (reference sequence). The CDR3 here is CASSLFQGGNQPQHF. The DNA for the CDR3 is TGTGCCAGCAGCTTGTTCCAGGGAGGCAATCAGCCCCAGCATTTT.

This clonotype appeared many times. This chain uses TRBV7-2 with TRBJ2-1; 7 positions match TRBD2. V gave up 5 bases and J gave up 0 bases; unmatched junction bases: 10. This CDR3 contains 17 residues. Per germline, CDR1 SGHTA and CDR2 FQGNSA. The CDR3 loop is CASSPSLRGSSYNEQFF. The DNA of the CDR3 is TGTGCCAGCAGCCCATCTTTGCGGGGGAGCTCCTACAATGAGCAGTTCTTC. Filled out from reference TRBV7-2 and TRBJ2-1, the complete variable domain reads GAGVSQSPSNKVTEKGKDVELRCDPISGHTALYWYRQSLGQGLEFLIYFQGNSAPDKSGLPSDRFSAERTGGSVSTLTIQRTQQEDSAVYLCASSPSLRGSSYNEQFFGPGTRLTVL.

This clonotype was observed many times. V gene TRBV20-1 combines with J gene TRBJ2-7; no definite D call. The length of the CDR3 is 14 residues. Germline values: CDR1 DFQATT, CDR2 SNEGSKA (reference sequence). The V and J ends lost 6 bases and 4 bases respectively, with 19 bases between them. The CDR3 here is CSASKGRVGYEQYV. Written as DNA, the CDR3 is TGCAGTGCCAGCAAGGGTCGCGTTGGGTACGAGCAGTACGTC.

This clonotype was seen only a few times. This chain uses TRBV6-2 or TRBV6-3 with TRBJ2-1, with D perhaps TRBD2 (7 bases). Trimming cost V 2 bases and J 7 bases, with 21 bases left between them. Germline CDR1 and CDR2: MNHEY and SVGEGT. This CDR3 has 17 amino acids. The CDR3 spells CASSYRPHGGQGNEQFF. Written as DNA, the CDR3 is TGTGCCAGCAGTTACCGCCCCCACGGGGGGCAGGGGAATGAGCAGTTCTTC.

In its sample, this clonotype was seen many times. V and J are TRBV10-3 and TRBJ1-6; the match to TRBD1 covers 10 bases. The CDR3 contains 16 residues. V gave up 6 bases and J gave up 7 bases; unmatched junction bases: 9. CDR1 is ENHRY, CDR2 SYGVKD, per germline. The CDR3 protein is CAISPGQGGANSPLHF. In DNA form, the CDR3 reads TGTGCCATCAGCCCCGGACAGGGGGGTGCAAATTCACCCCTCCACTTT.

This clonotype showed up many times. This chain joins TRBV3-2 and TRBJ2-7. TRBV3-2 is listed as a pseudogene. This CDR3 is 11 amino acids long. The DNA for the CDR3 is TGTGCCAGCAGCCACTCCTACGAGCAGTACGTC. Protein: CASSHSYEQYV.

The chain links TRBV24-1 to TRBJ2-1, with 11 nucleotides matching TRBD2. The germline V gene has CDR1 KGHDR and CDR2 SFDVKD. The CDR3 length is 15 residues. J lost 9 bases, V lost 4 bases, and 7 bases had no gene match. CDR3 bases: TGTGCCACCAGTGAATCTAGCGGGGGGCCGATTGAGCAGTTCTTC. Amino acid sequence: CATSESSGGPIEQFF.

This chain joins TRBV2 and TRBJ2-1; tentative D call: TRBD1 (5 bases). Between the trimmed V and J ends, which lost 2 bases and 6 bases, there was a span of 11 bases. This CDR3 is built from 14 residues. Germline V gene sequence: CDR1 SNHLY, CDR2 FYNNEI. CDR3 residues: CASSERQTSNEQFF. The CDR3 nucleotides are TGTGCCAGCAGTGAAAGACAGACCAGCAATGAGCAGTTCTTC.

As regards this clonotype: The limits of the CDR3 on the DNA are not certain, so only TCRdb's listed CDR3 is given. The chain joins TRBV23-1 to TRBJ2-2; no DNA check was done on the table's D call, TRBD2. TRBV23-1 carries the ORF label, with uncertain function. From its first to its last residue, the CDR3 has 21 amino acids. CDR3 region: CASSHRCPPGTSGGVLGSCFF.

This clonotype was recorded at least ten times. The gene calls are TRBV5-1 and TRBJ1-2; the match to TRBD1 covers 7 bases. After removal of 4 bases from V and 4 bases from J, the junction contained 4 bases not matched to a gene. This CDR3 is 13 amino acids long. CDR1 is SGHRS, CDR2 YFSETQ, per germline. CDR3 sequence (DNA): TGCGCCAGCAGCGCGGGACAGTCCTATGGCTACACCTTC. It is translated as CASSAGQSYGYTF.

This clonotype showed up many times. The chain is built from TRBV7-8 and TRBJ2-3; TRBD2 is a possible D gene (6 bases). This CDR3 region has 16 residues. CDR1 is SGHVS, CDR2 FQNEAQ, per germline. The V end was cut by 1 base, the J end by 2 bases, with 13 bases between. CDR3 DNA: TGTGCCAGCAGCTTAGTAGAAGGGACTGTCACAGATACGCAGTATTTT. The encoded protein is CASSLVEGTVTDTQYF.

This clonotype was seen more than once but under ten times. CDR3 DNA sequence: TGTGCCAGCACCCTCGATTGGTCTGGGGCCAACGTCCTGACTTTC. This encodes CASTLDWSGANVLTF. The V call is TRBV7-2, the J call TRBJ2-6; D is undetermined. The CDR3 totals 15 residues. V lost 7 bases and J lost 1, with 11 bases in between. CDR1 SGHTA and CDR2 FQGNSA come from the germline V gene. The full variable domain, its missing parts supplied by reference TRBV7-2 and TRBJ2-6, is GAGVSQSPSNKVTEKGKDVELRCDPISGHTALYWYRQSLGQGLEFLIYFQGNSAPDKSGLPSDRFSAERTGGSVSTLTIQRTQQEDSAVYLCASTLDWSGANVLTFGAGSRLTVL.